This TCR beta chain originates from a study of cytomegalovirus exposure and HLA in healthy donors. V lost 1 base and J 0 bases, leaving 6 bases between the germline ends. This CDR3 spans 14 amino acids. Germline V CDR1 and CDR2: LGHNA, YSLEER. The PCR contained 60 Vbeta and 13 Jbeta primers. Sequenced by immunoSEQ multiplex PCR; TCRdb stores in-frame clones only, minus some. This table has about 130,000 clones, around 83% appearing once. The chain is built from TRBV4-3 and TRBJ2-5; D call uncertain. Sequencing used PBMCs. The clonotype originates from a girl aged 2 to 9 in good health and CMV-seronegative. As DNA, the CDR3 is TGCGCCAGCAGCCAAGTTCCGTACCAAGAGACCCAGTACTTC. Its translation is CASSQVPYQETQYF.